The T cell receptor (beta chain) under discussion was sequenced for a study of T cells after yellow fever vaccination. 5'RACE template switching generated TCR cDNA, adding a universal primer site and UMIs. TCRdb reprocessed the 5' RACE reads via MiXCR and lists one record per CDR3 protein. The profile shows under 600,000 distinct CDR3 sequences, 13% of them singletons. This clonotype was observed at least ten times. The CDR3 extends over 14 amino acids. Germline V CDR1 and CDR2: SGHVS, FNYEAQ. Trimming removed 6 bases at V and 10 bases at J, with 18 bases between. The chain links TRBV7-6 to TRBJ1-4, with a possible D match to TRBD1 (5 bases). Sequenced here: PBMCs, sampled on the day of the yellow fever booster vaccination. This clonotype was obtained from a man under 40 who received the YFV17D yellow fever vaccine. The CDR3 DNA reads as TGTGCCAGCAGTTTCTCCGGCGTGGGGACAAAACTGTTTTTT. As protein: CASSFSGVGTKLFF.